These 15 T cell receptor beta chains originate from one sample sequenced in a study of blood T cells in healthy people across ages (dated by TCRdb to between 2014 and 2017). Libraries were constructed by 5' RACE. Data came from an Illumina HiSeq 2500. A second PCR of 7 to 11 cycles was performed with a sample-barcoded 5' primer and a J-beta primer mix. Starting from the raw public reads, TCRdb applied fastp trimming at Q25, assembled clones with MiXCR and retained in-frame beta chains. Here each entry gathers all rows of one CDR3 protein and keeps the most common genes and DNA. In this sample the table shows about 1.8 million distinct CDR3 sequences, around half of which occur a single time. In total, the top ten clones hold roughly 2% of the sample. Source material: blood. The receptors stem from a woman in her thirties or forties in good health.

This clonotype showed up just once. The chain links TRBV7-2 to TRBJ1-2; D is ambiguous. CDR1 is SGHTA and CDR2 is FQGNSA in the germline V gene. The CDR3 sequence is 16 residues long. Deletions cut 1 base from V and 4 bases from J, with 16 bases between. The CDR3 loop is CASSLVGNRAGYGYTF. As DNA, the CDR3 is TGTGCCAGCAGCTTAGTGGGTAACCGGGCCGGCTATGGCTACACCTTC.

The genes are TRBV28 and TRBJ1-5, with D uncertain. Germline CDR1 and CDR2: MDHEN and SYDVKM. CDR3 length: 15 amino acids. Trimming shortened V by 4 bases and J by 3 bases, and 13 bases separated the two germline ends. This CDR3 is CASSSDSTYNQPQHF. The CDR3 DNA reads as TGTGCCAGCAGTTCGGATTCGACTTACAATCAGCCCCAGCATTTT.

The V and J genes are TRBV5-1 and TRBJ2-6; 7 bases fit TRBD1. Germline V gene data show CDR1 as SGHRS and CDR2 as YFSETQ. The CDR3 sequence is 16 residues long. The V and J ends lost 4 bases and 2 bases, in that order; junction bases with no gene match: 6. DNA of the CDR3: TGCGCCAGCAGCATACGACAGGGAACTGGGGCCAACGTCCTGACTTTC. Residues: CASSIRQGTGANVLTF.

The count of this clonotype is one. This chain connects TRBV7-3 to TRBJ2-5, with 7 bases matching TRBD2. The CDR3 extends over 15 amino acids. CDR1 SGHTA and CDR2 FQGTGA come from the germline V gene. Germline trimming cut 5 bases from V and 5 bases from J; bases unmatched to any gene: 11. DNA of the CDR3: TGTGCCAGCAGCCCGCCCCGGGGAGGGTTGGAGACCCAGTACTTC. Its translation: CASSPPRGGLETQYF.

The chain joins TRBV20-1 to TRBJ2-5, with 7 positions matching TRBD2. The CDR3 covers 15 residues. V trimming: 4 bases; J trimming: 0 bases; junction bases outside the gene matches: 8. Germline CDR1 and CDR2: DFQATT and SNEGSKA (reference sequence). In DNA form, the CDR3 reads TGCAGTGCTACAAGAATGGCGGGGGACCAAGAGACCCAGTACTTC. This gives the protein CSATRMAGDQETQYF.

This clonotype was observed a handful of times. The chain employs TRBV7-2 and TRBJ2-7; D remains ambiguous. CDR1 and CDR2 from the germline V gene are SGHTA and FQGNSA. The V end lost 5 bases, the J end lost 2 bases, and 10 bases lay between the germline ends. This CDR3 region has 13 residues. The CDR3 DNA follows: TGTGCCAGCAGCGTAGTCCCAGCCTACGAGCAGTACTTC. Translation: CASSVVPAYEQYF.

On this clonotype itself: The missing conserved phenylalanine or tryptophan at the end of this CDR3 makes a read error likely. The chain carries TRBV27 and TRBJ1-2, with D perhaps TRBD1 (5 bases). This CDR3 spans 13 amino acids. Trimming shortened V by 2 bases and J by 2 bases, and 6 bases separated the two germline ends. The V gene's germline CDR1 is MNHEY and CDR2 SMNVEV (reference sequence). The CDR3 sequence is CASSLQGNYGYTS. The DNA of the CDR3 is TGTGCCAGCAGTTTACAGGGAAACTATGGCTACACCTCC.

The chain couples TRBV6-1 to TRBJ1-5, with 9 bases that match TRBD1. The CDR3 has 18 amino acids. V shed 0 bases, J shed 1 base, and the junction held 7 bases outside the gene matches. Germline V gene sequence: CDR1 MNHNS, CDR2 SASEGT. The CDR3, as DNA: TGTGCCAGCAGTGAAGCCCGACAGGGGGTTAAGAGCAATCAGCCCCAGCATTTT. This encodes CASSEARQGVKSNQPQHF.

This chain uses TRBV29-1 with TRBJ2-2, with D possibly being TRBD1 (6 bases). The CDR3 spans 16 residues. V was shortened by 4 bases and J by 0 bases, with 15 bases between the two germline ends. Germline V gives CDR1 SQVTM, CDR2 ANQGSEA. CDR3 in amino acids: CSVGTANPPNTGELFF. In DNA form, the CDR3 reads TGCAGCGTTGGGACAGCCAACCCCCCGAACACCGGGGAGCTGTTTTTT.

The J gene is TRBJ2-5, the V gene TRBV5-5; TRBD1 might be the D (7 bases). CDR1 SGHKS and CDR2 YYEKEE come from the germline V gene (reference sequence). The germline V and J ends were trimmed by 4 bases and 6 bases, with 19 bases remaining between them. The CDR3 consists of 15 residues. The CDR3 here is CASSPIRGGGKTQYF. CDR3 DNA sequence: TGTGCCAGCAGCCCCATCCGAGGGGGCGGGAAGACCCAGTACTTC.

This clonotype was seen a handful of times. The chain employs TRBV27 and TRBJ2-5, with TRBD1 matching 7 bases. Germline V gene data show CDR1 as MNHEY and CDR2 as SMNVEV (reference sequence). CDR3 length: 15 residues. Trimming removed 6 bases from V and 5 bases from J; junction bases left unmatched: 12. The CDR3 spells CASSTTGVSWETQYF. The CDR3, as DNA: TGTGCCAGCAGCACAACAGGGGTATCTTGGGAGACCCAGTACTTC.

The CDR3: CASSFRLSYEQYF. The CDR3 region has the DNA TGTGCCAGCAGTTTTAGGCTCTCCTACGAGCAGTACTTC. This chain uses TRBV12-3 or TRBV12-4 with TRBJ2-7; D not resolved. V lost 3 bases and J lost 0, with 6 bases in between. There are 13 residues in the CDR3.

The J gene is TRBJ2-7, the V gene TRBV11-2; TRBD2 matches at 14 bases. The J call may be incorrect, as the DNA end agrees better with TRBJ2-5. The germline V gene encodes CDR1 SGHAT and CDR2 FQNNGV. The CDR3 consists of 16 residues. CDR3 nucleotide sequence: TGTGCCAGCAGCTTGGGACTAGCGGGGGACTTTGAGACCCAGTACTTC. It specifies CASSLGLAGDFETQYF.

This clonotype was picked up one time. The chain links TRBV4-1 to TRBJ1-2, with 11 bases that match TRBD1. This CDR3 is built from 17 residues. Per the germline V gene, CDR1 is MGHRA and CDR2 is YSYEKL. V dropped 1 base and J dropped 5; count of bases not matched to a gene: 9. The DNA for the CDR3 is TGCGCCAGCAGCCAAGGGACAGGGGGCGCGGCCGATTATGGCTACACCTTC. Protein sequence: CASSQGTGGAADYGYTF.

The chain has TRBV5-1 and TRBJ2-3, with 9 bases aligning to TRBD2. This CDR3 region has 16 residues. Germline CDR1 and CDR2: SGHRS and YFSETQ. V was pared by 0 bases and J by 7 bases, with 9 bases of the junction left unmatched. The CDR3 is CASSLARAGGQNTQYF. The CDR3 coding sequence is TGCGCCAGCAGCTTGGCCAGGGCGGGGGGGCAGAATACGCAGTATTTT.